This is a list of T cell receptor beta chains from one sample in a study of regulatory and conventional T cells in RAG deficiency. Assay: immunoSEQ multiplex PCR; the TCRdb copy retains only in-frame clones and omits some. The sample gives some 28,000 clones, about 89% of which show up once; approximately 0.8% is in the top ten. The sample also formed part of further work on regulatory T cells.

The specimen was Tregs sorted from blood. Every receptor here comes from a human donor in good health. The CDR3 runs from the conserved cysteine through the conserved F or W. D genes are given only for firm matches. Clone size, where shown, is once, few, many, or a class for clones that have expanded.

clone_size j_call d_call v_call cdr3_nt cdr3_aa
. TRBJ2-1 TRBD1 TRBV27 TGTGCCAGCAGGAGGACAGGCTCCTACAATGAGCAGTTCTTC CASRRTGSYNEQFF
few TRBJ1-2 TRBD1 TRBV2 TGTGCCAGCAGTGTACAGGGGCCCCCTGACTATGGCTACACCTTC CASSVQGPPDYGYTF
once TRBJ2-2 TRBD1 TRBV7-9 TGTGCCACACAGGGGGTTAACACCGGGGAGCTGTTTTTT CATQGVNTGELFF
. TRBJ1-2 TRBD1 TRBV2 TGTGCCAGCAGTGAAGGGACGGGGACAGCTAACTATGGCTACACCTTC CASSEGTGTANYGYTF
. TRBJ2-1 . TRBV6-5 TGTGCCAGCAGTTACTATGGGGTACTCCCCAATGAGCAGTTCTTC CASSYYGVLPNEQFF
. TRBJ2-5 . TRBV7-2 TGTGCCAGCAGCCTCAGGGTCAGAGAGACCCAGTACTTC CASSLRVRETQYF
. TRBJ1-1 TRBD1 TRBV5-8 TGTGCCAGCAGGAAAGACAGGGTTGGTACTGAAGCTTTCTTT CASRKDRVGTEAFF
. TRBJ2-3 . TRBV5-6 TGTGCCAGCACCTATCAGAGCACAGATACGCAGTATTTT CASTYQSTDTQYF
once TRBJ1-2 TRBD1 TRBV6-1 TGTGCCAGCAGTGGGTGGGACAGGGGGCGAGTTGGCTACACCTTC CASSGWDRGRVGYTF
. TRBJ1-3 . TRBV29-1 TGCAGCGTTGATTTGGTAGGAAGCTCTGGAAACACCATATATTTT CSVDLVGSSGNTIYF
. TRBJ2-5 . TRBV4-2 TGTGCCAGCAGCCAAGATTCAAGGGGAGAGACCCAGTACTTC CASSQDSRGETQYF
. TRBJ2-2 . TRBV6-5 TGTGCCAGTAGGGCTGGGCGGCCGAACACCGGGGAGCTGTTTTTT CASRAGRPNTGELFF
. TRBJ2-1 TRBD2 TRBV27 TGTGCCAGCACCCGTAGCGGGGGCATTAATGGGAATGAGCAGTTCTTC CASTRSGGINGNEQFF
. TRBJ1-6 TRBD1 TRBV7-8 TGTGCCAGCAGCCTTGAGACAGGGCTGGCCTATAATTCACCCCTCCACTTT CASSLETGLAYNSPLHF
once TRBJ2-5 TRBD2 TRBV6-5 TGTGCCAGCAGATCGCGGACTAGCGGTCCGACCCAGTACTTC CASRSRTSGPTQYF
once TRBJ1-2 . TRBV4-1 TGCGCCAGCAGCCAAGATCTTTCAAGGGGTCCCATCTATGGCTACACCTTC CASSQDLSRGPIYGYTF
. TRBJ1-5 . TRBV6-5 TGTGCCAGCAGTTACTCGATCAATCAGCCCCAGCATTTT CASSYSINQPQHF
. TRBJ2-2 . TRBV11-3 TGTGCCAGCAGCTTTCGGGCCGGGGAGCTGTTTTTT CASSFRAGELFF
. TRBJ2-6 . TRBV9 TGTGCCAGCAGCGTAGGATCTGGGGCCAACGTCCTGACTTTC CASSVGSGANVLTF
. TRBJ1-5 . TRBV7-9 TGTGCCAGCAGCCCGGGGCCGGATCTTAGCAATCAGCCCCAGCATTTT CASSPGPDLSNQPQHF
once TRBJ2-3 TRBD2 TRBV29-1 TGCAGCGTCCCACTAGCGGGGAGCACAGATACGCAGTATTTT CSVPLAGSTDTQYF
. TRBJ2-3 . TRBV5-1 TGCGCCAGCAGCTTGGAACCGGGGGCTACGCAGTATTTT CASSLEPGATQYF
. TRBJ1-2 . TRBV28 TGTGCCACGGAGGGGGCTAACTATGGCTACACCTTC CATEGANYGYTF
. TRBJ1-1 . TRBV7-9 TGTGCCAGCAGCTTAGCGATGGCCGGGAACACTGAAGCTTTCTTT CASSLAMAGNTEAFF
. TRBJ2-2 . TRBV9 TGTGCCAGCAGCCTCTCGAGGGCCCCGAACACCGGGGAGCTGTTTTTT CASSLSRAPNTGELFF
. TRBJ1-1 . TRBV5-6 TGTGCCAGCAGCAGGGGGTTAGCGGGTGAAGCTTTCTTT CASSRGLAGEAFF
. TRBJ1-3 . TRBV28 TGTGCCACCCTTGGGTGGGGTGATGCTGGAAACACCATATATTTT CATLGWGDAGNTIYF
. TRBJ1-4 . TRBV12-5 TGTGCTAGTGGTCCCGGTTCTTTTTTGGCCGATGAAAAACTGTTTTTT CASGPGSFLADEKLFF
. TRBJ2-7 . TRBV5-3 TGTGCCAGAAGCGCCCTCGGGACTTCCTACGAGCAGTACTTC CARSALGTSYEQYF
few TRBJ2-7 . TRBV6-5 TGTGCCAGCAGTGACCAAGGACTCACATACGAGCAGTACTTC CASSDQGLTYEQYF
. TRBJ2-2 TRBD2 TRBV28 TGTGCCAGCAGTTTATGGGGACTAGCGGGGGGGCCCGGGGAGCTGTTTTTT CASSLWGLAGGPGELFF
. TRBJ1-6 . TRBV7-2 TGTGCCAGCAGCTTAGGGGGTAATTCACCCCTCCACTTT CASSLGGNSPLHF
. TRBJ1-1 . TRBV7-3 TGTGCCAGCAGCACCGAGGACGGCACTGAAGCTTTCTTT CASSTEDGTEAFF
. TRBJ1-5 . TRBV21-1 TGTGCCAGCAGCAAAGGGAGGCGGCGAGGGAGATCTCAGCCCCAGCATTTT CASSKGRRRGRSQPQHF
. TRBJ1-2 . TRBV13 TGTGCCAGCGGAACCTTTCAGGGCTACACCTTC CASGTFQGYTF
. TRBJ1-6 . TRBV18 TGTGCCAGCTCACCGATTTCTCGCGGCTTAAATAATTCACCCCTCCACTTT CASSPISRGLNNSPLHF
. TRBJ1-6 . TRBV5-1 TGCGCCAGCAGCTTTGAGCTAGATTCACCCCTCCACTTT CASSFELDSPLHF
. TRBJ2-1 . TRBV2 TGTGCCAGCCGGAGGGGGGGCACCTACAATGAGCAGTTCTTC CASRRGGTYNEQFF
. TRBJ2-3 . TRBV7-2 TGTGCCAGCAGCTTATTGGCTAGCGTGACAGATACGCAGTATTTT CASSLLASVTDTQYF
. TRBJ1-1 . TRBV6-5 TGTGCCAGCAGTTACCGGGGGAACACTGAAGCTTTCTTT CASSYRGNTEAFF
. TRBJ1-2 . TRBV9 TGTGCCAGCAGCCCGCTGTGGACAAGTTATGGCTACACCTTC CASSPLWTSYGYTF
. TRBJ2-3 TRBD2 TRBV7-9 TGTGCCAGCAGCGGAGGAGCGGGGTCGGTAGCAGATACGCAGTATTTT CASSGGAGSVADTQYF
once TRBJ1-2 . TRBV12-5 TGTGCTAGTGGTCCCCCAGATACCTATGGCTACACCTTC CASGPPDTYGYTF
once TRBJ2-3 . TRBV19 TGTGCCAGTAGTGCCAGTCCTTGGGGCCCTGGGACAGATACGCAGTATTTT CASSASPWGPGTDTQYF
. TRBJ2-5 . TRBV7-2 TGTGCCAGCAGCTTAGCCAAACAAGAGACCCAGTACTTC CASSLAKQETQYF
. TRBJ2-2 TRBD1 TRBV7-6 TGTGCCAGCAGCTTATCGCCAGGGGGCGACACCGGGGAGCTGTTTTTT CASSLSPGGDTGELFF
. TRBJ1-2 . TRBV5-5 TGTGCCAGCAGCTCTGGTGGCAGCCAAACGACAGGCTACACCTTC CASSSGGSQTTGYTF
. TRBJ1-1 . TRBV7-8 TGTGCCAGCAGCTTAGCGGGCAGGGGCATAGGTGAAGCTTTCTTT CASSLAGRGIGEAFF
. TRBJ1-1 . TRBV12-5 TGTGCTAGTGGTTTGGCCCGTGTTGAAGCTTTCTTT CASGLARVEAFF
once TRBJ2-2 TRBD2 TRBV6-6 TGTGCCAGCAGACCCGGGGGGGCGAACACCGGGGAGCTGTTTTTT CASRPGGANTGELFF
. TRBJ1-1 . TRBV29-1 TGCAGCGTTGGAGTCGCCATTGGGACTGAAGCTTTCTTT CSVGVAIGTEAFF
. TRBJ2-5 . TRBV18 TGTGCCAGCTCACCACTTCAGGGAGGCGAGACCCAGTACTTC CASSPLQGGETQYF
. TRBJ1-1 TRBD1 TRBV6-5 TGTGCCAGCAGTTACTTGCGGGACAGACGAGCGTTGACTTTCTTT CASSYLRDRRALTFF
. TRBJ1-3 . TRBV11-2 TGTGCCAGCAGCTTAAGGGGTAACACCATATATTTT CASSLRGNTIYF
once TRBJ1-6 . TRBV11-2 TGTGCCAGCAGCTTCGGCTCGGCGAATTCACCCCTCCACTTT CASSFGSANSPLHF
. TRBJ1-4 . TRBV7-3 TGTGCCAGCAGCTCCCGACTGAAAAATGAAAAACTGTTTTTT CASSSRLKNEKLFF